Reported below is one T cell receptor beta chain. What it binds is not known. Repertoires were generated with immunoSEQ multiplex PCR, while TCRdb's copy carries only in-frame clones and drops some. The repertoire holds 550,000 to 850,000 clones, with roughly 72% as singletons. The V and J ends lost 5 bases and 4 bases, in that order; junction bases with no gene match: 5. The CDR3 has 15 residues. CDR1 is MDHEN, CDR2 SYDVKM, per germline. This sample was included in a study of shared clonotypes between healthy human individuals. General observations from the study: Compared with memory subsets, naive subsets generally had larger estimated richness. It was only blood that was sampled, and tissue repertoires likely differ.

J is TRBJ1-4 and V is TRBV28; 9 bases align to TRBD1. The sequenced material came from memory CD4+ T cells sorted from blood. As to subset: CD45RA-negative fraction. The sequence derives from a woman aged 25 to 39 in good health. The CDR3 DNA is TGTGCCAGCAGTACTCGGACAGGGGTTAATGAAAAACTGTTTTTT. It specifies CASSTRTGVNEKLFF.